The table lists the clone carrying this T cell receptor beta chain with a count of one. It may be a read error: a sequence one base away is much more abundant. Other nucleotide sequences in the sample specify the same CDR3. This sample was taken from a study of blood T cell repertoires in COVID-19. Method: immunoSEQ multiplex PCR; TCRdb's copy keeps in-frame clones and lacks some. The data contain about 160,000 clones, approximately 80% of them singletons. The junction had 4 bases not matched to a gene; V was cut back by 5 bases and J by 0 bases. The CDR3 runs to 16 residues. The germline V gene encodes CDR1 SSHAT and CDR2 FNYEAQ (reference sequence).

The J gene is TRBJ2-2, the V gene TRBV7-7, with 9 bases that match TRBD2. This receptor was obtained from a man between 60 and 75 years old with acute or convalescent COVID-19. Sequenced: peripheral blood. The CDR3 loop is CASSPGLAANTGELFF. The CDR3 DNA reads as TGTGCCAGCAGCCCGGGACTAGCTGCGAACACCGGGGAGCTGTTTTTT.